This record concerns one T cell receptor (beta chain) sequence. Germline CDR1 reads SGHRS; CDR2 reads YFSETQ. The length of the CDR3 is 15 residues. Trimming took 6 bases from V and 4 from J; bases not matched to a gene: 10. This sample is drawn from a study of T cell responses to AZD1222 COVID-19 vaccine. The data were produced by immunoSEQ multiplex PCR, yet TCRdb's version contains in-frame clones alone and is incomplete. The table has fewer than 95,000 clones, 85% to 95% seen once. Sample: peripheral blood, taken 28 days after the second AZD1222 dose. J is TRBJ2-5 and V is TRBV5-1; 9 nucleotides match TRBD2. The source is an adult who received the AZD1222 COVID-19 vaccine. This chain's CDR3 is CASTPAGGSVETQYF. The CDR3 DNA is TGCGCCAGCACCCCAGCGGGAGGATCGGTAGAGACCCAGTACTTC. Using reference TRBV5-1 and TRBJ2-5 for the parts outside the CDR3, the full variable domain is KAGVTQTPRYLIKTRGQQVTLSCSPISGHRSVSWYQQTPGQGLQFLFEYFSETQRNKGNFPGRFSGRQFSNSRSEMNVSTLELGDSALYLCASTPAGGSVETQYFGPGTRLLVL.